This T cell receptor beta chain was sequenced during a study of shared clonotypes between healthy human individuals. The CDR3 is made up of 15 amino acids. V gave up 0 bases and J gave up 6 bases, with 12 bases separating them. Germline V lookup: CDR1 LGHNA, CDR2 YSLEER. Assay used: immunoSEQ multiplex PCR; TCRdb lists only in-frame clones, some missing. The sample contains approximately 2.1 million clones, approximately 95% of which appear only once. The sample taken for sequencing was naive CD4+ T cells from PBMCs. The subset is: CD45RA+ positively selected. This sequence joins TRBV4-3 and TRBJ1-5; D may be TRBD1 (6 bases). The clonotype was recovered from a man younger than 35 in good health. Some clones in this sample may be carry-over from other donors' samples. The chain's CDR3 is CASSQDVRGLQPQHF. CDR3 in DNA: TGCGCCAGCAGCCAAGACGTCAGGGGCCTTCAGCCCCAGCATTTT.